The subject of this entry is one T cell receptor (beta chain). There are a few counts of this clone. The specificity of this receptor is unknown. There are no base qualities to consult, and no much larger clone falls within one base. This record belongs to a study of long-term antiretroviral therapy in people with HIV (dated by TCRdb to between 2021 and 2024). Describing the broader study: The earliest samples were collected roughly a decade before the 2015 WHO recommendation for immediate ART, at a time when ART was usually postponed until CD4 counts fell. A retrospective serial study tested whether changes in peripheral blood TRB repertoire composition and diversity were associated with ART initiation and durable HIV suppression. A total of 192 cryopreserved PBMC samples were contributed to the cohort by 30 adults with confirmed HIV infection, with samples collected serially over a mean of about 6 years (range 1-12). Among the 25 to 30 participants with HIV, around ten were female. Test extractions of a monoclonal T-cell line alongside about 30 polyclonal samples showed no cross-contamination during QIAcube processing. The paper as a whole reports these results and caveats: Inferences about post-ART repertoire changes were limited because no data were available on ART adherence, viral resistance or therapy changes. Starting ART was linked to a significant rise in TRB diversity, yet even with long-term ART the diversity remained significantly lower than in transplant donor controls. HIV repertoires had narrower CDR3 length ranges than controls, and the network structure suggested an antigen-experienced repertoire that shifted only slightly toward naive after ART. Unsorted PBMC were profiled instead of sorted CD4+ and CD8+ T cells because pre-ART samples had limited cell numbers. The samples were dated from the mid-2000s to the late 2010s, and the ART regimens that were used may be less effective than current ART regimens. Expanded TRB clones identified before ART initiation dominated the repertoire at all time points, although this dominance fluctuated and declined in many PLHIV after ART. Owing to limited PBMC availability, only the TCR beta chain was sequenced, without alpha chain pairing.

Inclusion was restricted to participants for whom at least one PBMC sample before ART initiation and at least two post-ART samples were available. All participants with HIV were treated in the United States of America. Before DNA extraction, cryopreserved samples of roughly 0.95-10 million PBMC were thawed and washed. At the time of the earliest PBMC sample, participants with HIV were aged between roughly 20 and 55 years. Each participant contributed PBMC samples from 1-4 timepoints before ART initiation and 2-8 timepoints after ART initiation, with a median of 7 samples. Serial HIV viral load, CD4+ T-cell count, ART history and demographic data were obtained for every participant. Using a Qiagen kit on a QIAcube, genomic DNA was extracted from unsorted PBMC, with samples processed in batches of 12. From cysteine to phenylalanine, the CDR3 is 16 amino acids long. Solely the CDR3 DNA is kept, with 48 bases framed from the first base. CDR1 SGHRS and CDR2 YFSETQ were looked up in the germline V gene. Trimming takes 1 base off V and 1 base off J; junction bases not matched to a gene: 5.

Sequencing of the TRB variable region was done with the immunoSEQ hsTCRB v3.0 assay at survey level resolution. TRB sequencing targeted a depth of 40,000-50,000 T-cell genomes per sample. TRB libraries were pooled and sequenced on an Illumina MiSeq using a v3 150-cycle kit. The original methods were these. Repertoire analysis was run in R within a reproducible Nextflow workflow that covered QC, data transformation and analysis. LymphoSeq2, an R package for exploring AIRR-Seq data, was used to implement the custom analyses. A handful of samples yielding fewer than 5000 total TRB sequences were excluded, leaving approximately 190 analyzed HIV repertoires. Among the roughly 190 retained HIV repertoires, 55 to 60 were collected before ART initiation and 120 to 130 were collected after ART initiation. Each repertoire was downsampled to 5000 TRB nucleotide sequences, and summary statistics were averaged across 100 downsampling iterations. The analysis kept only TRB sequences whose CDR3 regions were at least seven amino acids long. Diversity was measured with a Shannon entropy-derived clonality score and the Gini coefficient. In repertoire networks, the top 5000 CDR3 amino acid sequences were linked whenever an edit distance of one separated two sequences. GLIPH2 predicted antigen specificity groups and MHC restriction for TRB CDR3 amino acid sequences. To flag known associations with CMV, EBV, HIV or tissue antigens, CDR3 amino acid sequences were compared against VDJdb and McPAS-TCR. Pre-ART, post-ART and control groups were compared with Wilcoxon signed-rank tests and Holm-Bonferroni correction. Drawn from immuneACCESS, this table holds only the in-frame rearrangements with V and J called that TCRdb kept. Clones are partly lost; checked studies trace under half to an unresolved V gene and leave the rest unexplained. The V and J calls and the clone size are those of that table, but D and trimming were determined from the DNA. The sample table lists more than 25,000 clones, approximately 80% of them with a count of one. The top ten hold around 8.2% of the sample.

This receptor chain uses TRBV5-1 and TRBJ2-5, and 9 junctional nucleotides match TRBD2. The TCR comes from a man aged 35-49 years with HIV. The material was unsorted PBMCs, obtained 3 years after starting antiretroviral therapy. The CDR3 reads CASSLNSGGSQETQYF. DNA sequence: TGCGCCAGCAGCTTGAATAGCGGGGGATCCCAAGAGACCCAGTACTTC.